This is a list of T cell receptor beta chains from one sample in a study of cytomegalovirus exposure and HLA in healthy donors. Profiling relied on immunoSEQ multiplex PCR, and the TCRdb table lists in-frame clones only, not all of them. Of under 200,000 clones in the sample, roughly 80% were seen once. The sample was PBMCs. These receptors were obtained from a woman younger than 35 in good health and CMV-seronegative. Each CDR3 is given with its conserved first and last residue. D genes are given only for firm matches. Some rows have no size entry. The others give once, few or many, or a class for an expanded clone.

TRBJ1-2 . TRBV6-5 . TGTGCCAGCAGTTACTCCCCCGGTTGTGGCTACACCTTC CASSYSPGCGYTF
TRBJ2-1 . TRBV5-6 few TGTGCCAGCAGCTTGGTCGTCAATGAGCAGTTCTTC CASSLVVNEQFF
TRBJ2-2 TRBD2 TRBV27 . TGTGCCAGCAAGGGACTAGCGGGAACAAACACCGGGGAGCTGTTTTTT CASKGLAGTNTGELFF
TRBJ2-1 . TRBV7-2 few TGTGCCAGCAGTGGTCAGCGGTACAATGAGCAGTTCTTC CASSGQRYNEQFF
TRBJ2-7 TRBD1 TRBV10-3 few TGTGCCATCAGTGATCATGAGACAGGGACCTACGAGCAGTACTTC CAISDHETGTYEQYF
TRBJ2-5 . TRBV11-2 . TGTGCCAGCAGCTTTAGCCTGCAGGAGACCCAGTACTTC CASSFSLQETQYF
TRBJ2-1 . TRBV6-6 . TGTGCCAGCAGTTACTCGCAGTCCTTAAATGAGCAGTTCTTC CASSYSQSLNEQFF
TRBJ1-2 . TRBV2 few TGTGCCAGCACAGGAGGGTGGGGCTACACCTTC CASTGGWGYTF
TRBJ1-1 TRBD1 TRBV15 . TGTGCCACCAGCAGTAGGGGACAGGGGGAGGTCCCGAACACTGAAGCTTTCTTT CATSSRGQGEVPNTEAFF
TRBJ1-2 TRBD1 TRBV6-1 . TGTGCCAGCAGGAGCAGGGGGGCCCTGGGAGGCTACACCTTC CASRSRGALGGYTF
TRBJ2-1 TRBD2 TRBV6-5 . TGTGCCAGCAGTTACTCCCGATGGGGGGGCAATGAGCAGTTCTTC CASSYSRWGGNEQFF
TRBJ2-2 TRBD2 TRBV7-6 . TGTGCCAGCACCCCGGGACTAGCGTCCTCTCTGGCCGGGGAGCTGTTTTTT CASTPGLASSLAGELFF
TRBJ1-2 TRBD1 TRBV7-2 . TGTGCCAGCAGCTCGGGACAGGGGGTACATGGCTACACCTTC CASSSGQGVHGYTF
TRBJ2-5 . TRBV7-6 . TGTGCCAGCAGCTTAGTTTTACAAGAGACCCAGTACTTC CASSLVLQETQYF
TRBJ1-1 . TRBV19 . TGTGCCAGTAGTATAGGAACGGGATTCACTGAAGCTTTCTTT CASSIGTGFTEAFF
TRBJ2-1 TRBD1 TRBV4-3 . TGCGCCAGCAGCCATCGAGGACAGGGGTCCTACAATGAGCAGTTCTTC CASSHRGQGSYNEQFF
TRBJ2-1 . TRBV21-1 . TGTGCCAGCAGCAGTCACAGGGATTCCCACAATGAGCAGTTCTTC CASSSHRDSHNEQFF
TRBJ2-2 TRBD2 TRBV28 . TGTGCCAGCCGTGGGCCGGCGGGGGGCCGAGGAACCGGGGAGCTGTTTTTT CASRGPAGGRGTGELFF
TRBJ1-2 . TRBV27 once TGTGCCAGCAGGCCTACAGGATACTATGGCTACACCTTC CASRPTGYYGYTF
TRBJ2-5 TRBD1 TRBV7-2 . TGTGCCAGCAGCTTAGCGCGGACAGGGAGTGAGACCCAGTACTTC CASSLARTGSETQYF
TRBJ1-1 . TRBV2 . TGTGCCAGCAGGTTTACGGCGGGGTTGAACACTGAAGCTTTCTTT CASRFTAGLNTEAFF
TRBJ1-2 . TRBV30 . TGTGCCTGGAGTTCAGAGCGCTATGGCTACACCTTC CAWSSERYGYTF
TRBJ2-3 . TRBV7-9 . TGTGCCAGCAGACCCGGGACACAAAGCACAGATACGCAGTATTTT CASRPGTQSTDTQYF
TRBJ1-2 . TRBV28 . TGTGCCAGCAGTTTTGTCAGGGGCGTTCCTCGGGATGGCTACACCTTC CASSFVRGVPRDGYTF
TRBJ1-1 . TRBV5-1 few TGCGCCAGCAGCTTGGTTTCAAAGAACACTGAAGCTTTCTTT CASSLVSKNTEAFF
TRBJ2-1 TRBD2 TRBV28 . TGTGCCAGCAGTGCTAGCGGGGGGTCCTACAATGAGCAGTTCTTC CASSASGGSYNEQFF
TRBJ1-2 . TRBV28 . TGTGCCAGCAGCTTCGACAGGAGATATGGCTACACCTTC CASSFDRRYGYTF
TRBJ2-1 TRBD2 TRBV10-1 few TGCGCCAGCACTTCGGGACTAGCGGGATACAATGAGCAGTTCTTC CASTSGLAGYNEQFF
TRBJ1-2 TRBD1 TRBV6-5 . TGTGCCAGCAGTGAAACAGGGGCGAATGGCTACACCTTC CASSETGANGYTF
TRBJ2-7 TRBD2 TRBV27 . TGTGCCAGCAGTTTAGATCCGGCGGGAGCCCACGAGCAGTACTTC CASSLDPAGAHEQYF
TRBJ1-3 TRBD1 TRBV19 once TGTGCCAGTAGTAGCTACAGGGGGGCTGGAAACACCATATATTTT CASSSYRGAGNTIYF
TRBJ2-3 TRBD2 TRBV27 . TGTGCCAGCAGCGCCAGACTAGCGGGAAAAGATACGCAGTATTTT CASSARLAGKDTQYF